There are a few counts of the clone carrying this T cell receptor beta chain. Germline loops: CDR1 MGHDK, CDR2 SYGVNS. CDR3 length equals 15 residues. The V and J ends lost 5 bases and 5 bases respectively, with 18 bases between them. The sample originates from a study of PD-L1 blockade in urothelial cancer. Study-wide background: Patients initiated atezolizumab around 2014 at 1,200 mg intravenously every 3 weeks. The analyses of blood took place 3 weeks (second dose) and 6 weeks after treatment start.

TCRdb's copy holds only in-frame clones and misses some; the assay was immunoSEQ multiplex PCR. The sample carries some 48,000 clones, roughly 80% recorded once. Time point specified: peripheral blood 6 weeks after treatment start. Source: PBMCs, taken around atezolizumab (anti-PD-L1) treatment. This clonotype originated in a man aged 70 or older with urothelial cancer. The genes are TRBV25-1 and TRBJ2-5, with D possibly matching TRBD2 (7 bases). The CDR3 coding sequence is TGTGCCAGCAGTTACGGGGGAGCGGGACACGAGACCCAGTACTTC. Amino acids: CASSYGGAGHETQYF.